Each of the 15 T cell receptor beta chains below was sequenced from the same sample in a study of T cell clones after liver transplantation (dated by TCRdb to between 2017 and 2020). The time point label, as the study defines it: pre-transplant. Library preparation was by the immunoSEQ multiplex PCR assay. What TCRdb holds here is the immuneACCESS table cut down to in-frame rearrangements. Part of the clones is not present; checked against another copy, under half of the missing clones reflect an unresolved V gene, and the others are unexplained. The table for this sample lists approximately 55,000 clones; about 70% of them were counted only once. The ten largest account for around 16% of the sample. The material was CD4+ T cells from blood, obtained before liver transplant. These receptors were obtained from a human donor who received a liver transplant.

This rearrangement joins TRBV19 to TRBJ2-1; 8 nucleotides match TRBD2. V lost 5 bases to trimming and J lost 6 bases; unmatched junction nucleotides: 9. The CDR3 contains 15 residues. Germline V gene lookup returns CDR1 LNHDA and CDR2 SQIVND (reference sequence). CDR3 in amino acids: CASSVFSGGINEQFF. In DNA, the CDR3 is TGTGCCAGTAGTGTTTTCAGCGGGGGAATCAATGAGCAGTTCTTC. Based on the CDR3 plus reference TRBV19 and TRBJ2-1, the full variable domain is DGGITQSPKYLFRKEGQNVTLSCEQNLNHDAMYWYRQDPGQGLRLIYYSQIVNDFQKGDIAEGYSVSREKKESFPLTVTSAQKNPTAFYLCASSVFSGGINEQFFGPGTRLTVL.

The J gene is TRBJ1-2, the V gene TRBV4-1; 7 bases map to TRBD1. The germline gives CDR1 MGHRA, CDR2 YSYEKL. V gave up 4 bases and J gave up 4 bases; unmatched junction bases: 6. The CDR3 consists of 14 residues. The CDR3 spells CASSPLTGPYGYTF. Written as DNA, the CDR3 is TGCGCCAGCAGCCCCTTGACAGGGCCCTATGGCTACACCTTC.

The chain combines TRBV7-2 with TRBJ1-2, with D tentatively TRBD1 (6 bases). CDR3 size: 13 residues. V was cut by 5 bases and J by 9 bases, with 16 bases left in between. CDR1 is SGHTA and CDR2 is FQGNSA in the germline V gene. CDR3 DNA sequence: TGTGCCAGCAGCGTCTCGGGGGGCGATAGCTACACCTTC. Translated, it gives CASSVSGGDSYTF.

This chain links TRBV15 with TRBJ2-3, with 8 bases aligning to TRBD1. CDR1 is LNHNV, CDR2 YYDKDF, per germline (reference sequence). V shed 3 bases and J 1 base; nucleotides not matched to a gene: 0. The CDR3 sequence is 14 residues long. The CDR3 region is CATSRGQGTDTQYF. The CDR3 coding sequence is TGTGCCACCAGCAGGGGACAGGGCACAGATACGCAGTATTTT.

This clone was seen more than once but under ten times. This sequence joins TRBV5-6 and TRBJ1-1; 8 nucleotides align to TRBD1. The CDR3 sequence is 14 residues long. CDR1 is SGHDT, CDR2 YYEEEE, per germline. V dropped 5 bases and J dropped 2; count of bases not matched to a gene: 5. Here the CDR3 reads CASSSRGLNTEAFF. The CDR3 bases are TGTGCCAGCAGTTCCAGGGGGCTCAACACTGAAGCTTTCTTT.

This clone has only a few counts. CDR3 sequence: CASSSAGGYETQYF. The CDR3 nucleotides read TGTGCCAGCAGCTCCGCGGGGGGGTACGAGACCCAGTACTTC. This sequence joins TRBV5-4 and TRBJ2-5; 9 bases are shared with TRBD2. Germline lookup yields CDR1 SGHNT and CDR2 YYREEE (reference sequence). The CDR3 consists of 14 residues. V lost 3 bases, J lost 5 bases, and 5 bases stayed unmatched.

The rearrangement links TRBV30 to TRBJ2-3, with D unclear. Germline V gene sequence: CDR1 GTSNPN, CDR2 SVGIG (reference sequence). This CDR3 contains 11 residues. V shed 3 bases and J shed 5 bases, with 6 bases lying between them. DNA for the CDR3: TGTGCCTGGAGATTTCTAGATACGCAGTATTTT. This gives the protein CAWRFLDTQYF. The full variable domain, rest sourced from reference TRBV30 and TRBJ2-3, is SQTIHQWPATLVQPVGSPLSLECTVEGTSNPNLYWYRQAAGRGLQLLFYSVGIGQISSEVPQNLSASRPQDRQFILSSKKLLLSDSGFYLCAWRFLDTQYFGPGTRLTVL.

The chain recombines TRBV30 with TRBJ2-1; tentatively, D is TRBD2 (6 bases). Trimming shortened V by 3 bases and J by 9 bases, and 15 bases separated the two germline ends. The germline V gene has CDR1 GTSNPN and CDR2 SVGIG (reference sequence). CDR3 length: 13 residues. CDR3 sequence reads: CAWRNAGLVEQFF. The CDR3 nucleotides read TGTGCCTGGAGAAACGCGGGACTTGTTGAGCAGTTCTTC.

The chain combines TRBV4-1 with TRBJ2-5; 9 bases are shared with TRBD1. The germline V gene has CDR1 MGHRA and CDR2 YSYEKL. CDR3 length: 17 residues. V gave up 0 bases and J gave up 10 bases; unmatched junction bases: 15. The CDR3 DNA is TGCGCCAGCAGCCAAGACCAGACCGGGACAGGGAATCCGGACCAGTACTTC. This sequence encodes CASSQDQTGTGNPDQYF.

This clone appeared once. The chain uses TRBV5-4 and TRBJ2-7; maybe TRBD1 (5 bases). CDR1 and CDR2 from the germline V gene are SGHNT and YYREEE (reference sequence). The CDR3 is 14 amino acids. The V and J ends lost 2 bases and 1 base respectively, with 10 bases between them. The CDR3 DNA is TGTGCCAGCAGCTTCCAGGGCAATTCCTACGAGCAGTACTTC. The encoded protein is CASSFQGNSYEQYF.

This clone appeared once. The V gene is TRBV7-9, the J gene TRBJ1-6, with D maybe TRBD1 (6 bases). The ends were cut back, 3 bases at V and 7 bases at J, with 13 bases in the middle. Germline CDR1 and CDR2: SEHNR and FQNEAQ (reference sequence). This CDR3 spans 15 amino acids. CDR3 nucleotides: TGTGCCAGCAGCTTGGTGGACAGCCGAAATTCACCCCTCCACTTT. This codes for CASSLVDSRNSPLHF.

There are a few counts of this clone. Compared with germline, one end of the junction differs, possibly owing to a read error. Here the CDR3 reads CASSTQQGNEQYF. CDR3 DNA sequence: TGTGCTAGCAGCACCCAACAGGGGAACGAGCAGTACTTC. J is TRBJ2-7 and V is TRBV7-7, with TRBD1 matching over 7 bases. This CDR3 has 13 amino acids. Germline V gene data show CDR1 as SSHAT and CDR2 as FNYEAQ (reference sequence).

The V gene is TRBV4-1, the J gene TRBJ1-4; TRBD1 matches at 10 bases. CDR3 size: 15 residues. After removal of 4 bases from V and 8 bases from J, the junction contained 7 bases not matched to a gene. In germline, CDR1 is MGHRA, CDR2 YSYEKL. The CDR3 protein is CASSRTGTGVEKLFF. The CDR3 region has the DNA TGCGCCAGCAGCCGGACCGGGACAGGGGTCGAAAAACTGTTTTTT.

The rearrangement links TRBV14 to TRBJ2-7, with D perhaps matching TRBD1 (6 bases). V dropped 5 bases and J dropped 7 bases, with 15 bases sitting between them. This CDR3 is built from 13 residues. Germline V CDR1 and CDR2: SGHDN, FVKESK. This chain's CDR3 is CASSYDRQREQYF. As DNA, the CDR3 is TGTGCCAGCAGCTATGACAGGCAACGGGAGCAGTACTTC.

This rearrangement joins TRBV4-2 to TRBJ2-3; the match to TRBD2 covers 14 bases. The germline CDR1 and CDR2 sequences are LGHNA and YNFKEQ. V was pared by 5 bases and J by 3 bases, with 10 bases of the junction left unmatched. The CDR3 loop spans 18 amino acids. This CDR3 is CASSSTPGTSGGTDTQYF. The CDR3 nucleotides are TGTGCCAGCAGCTCCACACCCGGGACTAGCGGGGGAACAGATACGCAGTATTTT.